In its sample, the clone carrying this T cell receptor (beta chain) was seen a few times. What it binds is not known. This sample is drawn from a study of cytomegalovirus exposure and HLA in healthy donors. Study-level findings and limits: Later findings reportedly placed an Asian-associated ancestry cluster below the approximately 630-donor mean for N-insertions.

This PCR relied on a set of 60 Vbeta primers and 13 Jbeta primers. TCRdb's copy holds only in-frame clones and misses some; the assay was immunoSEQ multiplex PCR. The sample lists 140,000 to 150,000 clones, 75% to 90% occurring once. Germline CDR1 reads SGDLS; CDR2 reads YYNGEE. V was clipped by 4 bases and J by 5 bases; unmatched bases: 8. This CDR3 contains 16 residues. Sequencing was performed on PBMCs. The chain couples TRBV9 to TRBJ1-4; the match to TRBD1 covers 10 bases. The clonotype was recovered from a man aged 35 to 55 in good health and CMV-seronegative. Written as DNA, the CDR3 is TGTGCCAGCAGCCCAACCGGACAGGGGGGGAATGAAAAACTGTTTTTT. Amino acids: CASSPTGQGGNEKLFF.